Following are 19 T cell receptor beta chains from one sample sequenced in a study of cytomegalovirus exposure and HLA in healthy donors. The PCR had 60 Vbeta and 13 Jbeta primers. The table came from immunoSEQ multiplex PCR; TCRdb's copy has only in-frame clones and leaves some out. The sample table sets out 180,000 or so clones. Input material: PBMCs. These TCRs come from a woman under 30 in good health and CMV-seropositive.

The chain uses TRBV7-2 and TRBJ2-5; 13 bases agree with TRBD2. There are 15 residues in the CDR3. V lost 2 bases, J lost 5 bases, and 2 bases stayed unmatched. CDR1 is SGHTA, CDR2 FQGNSA, per germline. In nucleotides, the CDR3 is TGTGCCAGCAGCTTAACTAGCGGGGGGGCGGAGACCCAGTACTTC. Encoded protein: CASSLTSGGAETQYF.

The V call is TRBV5-1, the J call TRBJ1-2, with TRBD1 matching over 7 bases. Trimming removed 3 bases from V and 7 bases from J; junction bases left unmatched: 9. From germline, CDR1 is SGHRS and CDR2 YFSETQ. The CDR3 contains 14 residues. The CDR3 DNA reads TGCGCCAGCAGCTCTTATGACAGGGTGGGTGGCTACACCTTC. Its protein product is CASSSYDRVGGYTF. Looking up the rest from reference TRBV5-1 and TRBJ1-2 gives the full variable domain: KAGVTQTPRYLIKTRGQQVTLSCSPISGHRSVSWYQQTPGQGLQFLFEYFSETQRNKGNFPGRFSGRQFSNSRSEMNVSTLELGDSALYLCASSSYDRVGGYTFGSGTRLTVV.

The chain couples TRBV2 to TRBJ1-2, with D perhaps TRBD1 (5 bases). Trimming removed 6 bases from V and 8 bases from J, with 16 bases in between. The CDR3 sequence is 13 residues long. Germline values: CDR1 SNHLY, CDR2 FYNNEI. CDR3 region: CASSRSRAEGYTF. CDR3 DNA sequence: TGTGCCAGCAGCCGGTCCAGGGCAGAGGGCTACACCTTC.

The V gene is TRBV5-1, the J gene TRBJ2-3, with a weak D call TRBD2 (5 bases). The CDR3 sequence is 13 residues long. Per germline, CDR1 SGHRS and CDR2 YFSETQ. V was shortened by 4 bases and J by 6 bases, with 12 bases between the two germline ends. The CDR3 nucleotides read TGCGCCAGCAGCGAGCTCGAGGGTGATACGCAGTATTTT. Translation gives CASSELEGDTQYF.

The chain combines TRBV15 with TRBJ2-7, with a weak D call TRBD1 (6 bases). V was clipped by 2 bases and J by 3 bases, with 11 bases between them. Germline CDR1 reads LNHNV; CDR2 reads YYDKDF (reference sequence). The CDR3 is 14 amino acids. DNA for the CDR3: TGTGCCACCAGCAGAAGGTTACAGGGCTACGAGCAGTACTTC. This sequence encodes CATSRRLQGYEQYF.

The rearrangement uses TRBV5-1 and TRBJ2-7, with 7 bases that match TRBD1. After removal of 1 base from V and 6 bases from J, the junction contained 4 bases not matched to a gene. Germline V gene sequence: CDR1 SGHRS, CDR2 YFSETQ. The CDR3 is 13 residues long. The CDR3, as DNA: TGCGCCAGCAGCTTGAACAGGGGAGTCGAGCAGTACTTC. Translating it yields CASSLNRGVEQYF.

The gene calls are TRBV27 and TRBJ1-1; D is ambiguous. Looked up from germline, CDR1 is MNHEY and CDR2 is SMNVEV (reference sequence). Trimming left V 5 bases short and J 8 bases short, with 12 bases between. CDR3 length: 12 residues. DNA of the CDR3: TGTGCCAGCAGTCCGGGAGGCGGGGAAGCTTTCTTT. Residues: CASSPGGGEAFF.

The chain is built from TRBV5-1 and TRBJ2-7, with TRBD1 as a possible D gene (6 bases). Trimming took 2 bases from V and 2 from J, leaving 8 bases between them. From germline, CDR1 is SGHRS and CDR2 YFSETQ. The CDR3 is 13 amino acids. Here the CDR3 DNA reads TGCGCCAGCAGCTTTCAGGGGACCTACGAGCAGTACTTC. It translates to CASSFQGTYEQYF. The full variable domain, completed using reference TRBV5-1 and TRBJ2-7, is KAGVTQTPRYLIKTRGQQVTLSCSPISGHRSVSWYQQTPGQGLQFLFEYFSETQRNKGNFPGRFSGRQFSNSRSEMNVSTLELGDSALYLCASSFQGTYEQYFGPGTRLTVT.

The chain has TRBV5-1 and TRBJ2-1; TRBD1 aligns across 8 bases. V shed 0 bases and J 4 bases; nucleotides not matched to a gene: 0. Per germline, CDR1 SGHRS and CDR2 YFSETQ. This CDR3 is built from 14 residues. CDR3 region: CASSLGTGYNEQFF. The CDR3 DNA follows: TGCGCCAGCAGCTTGGGGACAGGGTACAATGAGCAGTTCTTC.

The chain is built from TRBV10-1 and TRBJ2-6, with D perhaps matching TRBD1 (6 bases). Trimming stripped 10 bases from V and 0 bases from J, with 37 bases between. The CDR3 loop spans 23 amino acids. Per the germline V gene, CDR1 is WNHNN and CDR2 is SYGVQD (reference sequence). CDR3 loop: CATPRSGLDRSQVWVSGANVLTF. DNA of the CDR3: TGCGCCACCCCGCGTTCGGGATTAGACAGGAGTCAGGTGTGGGTCTCTGGGGCCAACGTCCTGACTTTC.

The chain recombines TRBV27 with TRBJ1-1, with TRBD1 matching over 8 bases. The CDR3 consists of 15 residues. Germline V lookup: CDR1 MNHEY, CDR2 SMNVEV (reference sequence). Trimming at V came to 3 bases and at J to 1 base, leaving 4 bases not matched to a gene. The DNA of the CDR3 is TGTGCCAGCAGTTTTTCGACAGGGGCGAACACTGAAGCTTTCTTT. Its protein is CASSFSTGANTEAFF.

The chain employs TRBV6-5 and TRBJ1-2, with TRBD1 matching 8 bases. The ends lost 4 bases at V and 3 bases at J; junction bases unmatched: 4. Germline CDR1 is MNHEY and CDR2 is SVGAGI. The CDR3 sequence is 14 residues long. The CDR3 sequence is CASSFPGQDYGYTF. CDR3 nucleotides: TGTGCCAGCAGTTTCCCGGGACAGGACTATGGCTACACCTTC.

The genes are TRBV6-1 and TRBJ2-7; 7 bases line up with TRBD1. The CDR3 contains 13 residues. Germline assignment: CDR1 MNHNS and CDR2 SASEGT. Unmatched junction bases numbered 6, after V lost 7 bases and J lost 3 bases. In nucleotides, the CDR3 is TGTGCCAGCAAGAGGGGGCCCCTCTACGAGCAGTACTTC. Its translation is CASKRGPLYEQYF.

The gene calls are TRBV6-5 and TRBJ1-1; D not certain. The V gene's germline CDR1 is MNHEY and CDR2 SVGAGI. V shed 2 bases and J shed 5 bases, with 9 bases lying between them. This CDR3 comprises 13 residues. CDR3 amino acids: CASSYQKWTEAFF. CDR3 DNA: TGTGCCAGCAGTTACCAGAAGTGGACTGAAGCTTTCTTT.

V and J are TRBV5-1 and TRBJ2-3, with 13 bases fitting TRBD2. CDR3 length equals 15 residues. The V gene's germline CDR1 is SGHRS and CDR2 YFSETQ. The V and J ends lost 5 bases and 3 bases, in that order; junction bases with no gene match: 3. CDR3 sequence (DNA): TGCGCCAGCAGTTGGACTAGCGGGAGTACAGATACGCAGTATTTT. This sequence encodes CASSWTSGSTDTQYF.

This chain joins TRBV5-3 and TRBJ1-1; 8 nucleotides align to TRBD1. TRBV5-3 is an ORF for which the function is uncertain. V lost 2 bases, J lost 0 bases, and 3 bases stayed unmatched. The CDR3 is 15 amino acids. This chain's CDR3 is CARSLRQGMNTEAFF. CDR3 nucleotides: TGTGCCAGAAGCTTAAGACAGGGGATGAACACTGAAGCTTTCTTT.

To note about this clone: In the same sample, other DNA sequences code for this CDR3. The chain links TRBV5-1 to TRBJ1-1, with a possible D match to TRBD1 (6 bases). The germline CDR1 and CDR2 sequences are SGHRS and YFSETQ. The V and J ends lost 8 bases and 3 bases respectively, with 20 bases between them. This CDR3 region has 15 residues. The CDR3 DNA sequence: TGCGCCAGTAGCAGTCAGGGGAGCAGGGACACTGAAGCTTTCTTT. Residues: CASSSQGSRDTEAFF.

The chain employs TRBV18 and TRBJ2-5; 8 positions match TRBD1. Germline CDR1 and CDR2: KGHSH and LQKENI. V shed 4 bases, J shed 1 base, and the junction held 8 bases outside the gene matches. The CDR3 has 16 amino acids. The CDR3 bases are TGTGCCAGCTCACTCGATCGACAGGGGACCCAAGAGACCCAGTACTTC. As protein: CASSLDRQGTQETQYF. Using reference TRBV18 and TRBJ2-5 for the parts outside the CDR3, the full variable domain is NAGVMQNPRHLVRRRGQEARLRCSPMKGHSHVYWYRQLPEEGLKFMVYLQKENIIDESGMPKERFSAEFPKEGPSILRIQQVVRGDSAAYFCASSLDRQGTQETQYFGPGTRLLVL.

The V call is TRBV6-5, the J call TRBJ2-1; 7 bases align to TRBD2. This CDR3 comprises 13 residues. Germline V gene sequence: CDR1 MNHEY, CDR2 SVGAGI. The V and J ends lost 7 bases and 7 bases, in that order; junction bases with no gene match: 7. The CDR3 DNA follows: TGTGCCAGCAAGAGCGGGACCGTTAATGAGCAGTTCTTC. Its translation is CASKSGTVNEQFF.